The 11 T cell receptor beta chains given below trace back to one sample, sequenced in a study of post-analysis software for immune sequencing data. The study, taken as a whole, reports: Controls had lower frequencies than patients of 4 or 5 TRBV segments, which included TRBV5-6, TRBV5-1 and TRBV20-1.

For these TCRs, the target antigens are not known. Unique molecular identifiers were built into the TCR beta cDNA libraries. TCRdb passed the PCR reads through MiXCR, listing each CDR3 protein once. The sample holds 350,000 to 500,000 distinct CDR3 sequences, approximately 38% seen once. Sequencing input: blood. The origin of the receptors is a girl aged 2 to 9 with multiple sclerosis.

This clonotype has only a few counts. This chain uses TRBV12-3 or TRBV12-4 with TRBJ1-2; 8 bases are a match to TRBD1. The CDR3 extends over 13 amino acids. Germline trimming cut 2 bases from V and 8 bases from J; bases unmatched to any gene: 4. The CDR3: CASSLQGAQGYTF. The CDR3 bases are TGTGCCAGCAGTTTACAGGGGGCGCAGGGCTACACCTTC.

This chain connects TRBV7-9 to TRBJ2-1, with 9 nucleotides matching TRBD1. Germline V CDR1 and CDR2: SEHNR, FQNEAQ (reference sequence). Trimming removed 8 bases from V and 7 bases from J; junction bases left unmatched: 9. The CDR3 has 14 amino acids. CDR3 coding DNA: TGTGCCAGCGCTCCGGGACAGGGAGTAAATGAGCAGTTCTTC. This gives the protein CASAPGQGVNEQFF.

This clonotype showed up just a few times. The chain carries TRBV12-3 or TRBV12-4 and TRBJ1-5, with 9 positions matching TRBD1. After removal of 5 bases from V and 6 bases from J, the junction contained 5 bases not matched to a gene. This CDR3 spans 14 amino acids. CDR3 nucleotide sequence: TGTGCCAGCAGTCCCACAGGGGGCAGTCAGCCCCAGCATTTT. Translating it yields CASSPTGGSQPQHF.

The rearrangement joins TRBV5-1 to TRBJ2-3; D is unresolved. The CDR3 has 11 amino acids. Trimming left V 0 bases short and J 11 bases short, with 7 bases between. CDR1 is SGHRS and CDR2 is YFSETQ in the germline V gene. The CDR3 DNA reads TGCGCCAGCAGCTTGGCACTCATGCAGTATTTT. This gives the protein CASSLALMQYF.

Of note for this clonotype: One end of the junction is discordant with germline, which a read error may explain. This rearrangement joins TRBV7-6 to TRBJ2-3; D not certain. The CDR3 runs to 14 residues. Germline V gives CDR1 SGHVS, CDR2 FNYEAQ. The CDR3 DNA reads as TGTGCCAGTAGCTTATTGGGGATGACAGATACGCAGTATTTT. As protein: CASSLLGMTDTQYF.

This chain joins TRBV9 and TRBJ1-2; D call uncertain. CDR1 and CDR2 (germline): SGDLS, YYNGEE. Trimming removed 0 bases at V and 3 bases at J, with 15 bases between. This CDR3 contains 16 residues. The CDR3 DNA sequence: TGTGCCAGCAGCGTAGCGGTCGGTGTCAGAGACTATGGCTACACCTTC. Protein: CASSVAVGVRDYGYTF.

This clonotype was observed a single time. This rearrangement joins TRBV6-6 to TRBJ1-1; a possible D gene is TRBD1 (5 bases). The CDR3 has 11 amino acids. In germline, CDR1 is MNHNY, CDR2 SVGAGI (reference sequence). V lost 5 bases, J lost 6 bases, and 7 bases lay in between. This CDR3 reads CASSDSPEAFF. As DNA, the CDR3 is TGTGCCAGCAGTGACAGTCCTGAAGCTTTCTTT.

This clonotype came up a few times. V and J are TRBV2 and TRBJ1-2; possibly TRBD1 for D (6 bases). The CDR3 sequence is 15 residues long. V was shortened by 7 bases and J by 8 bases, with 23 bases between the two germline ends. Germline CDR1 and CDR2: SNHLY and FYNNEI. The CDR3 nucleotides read TGTGCCAGCAACAAGCTGGACAGCTTCGGGGGAGGCTACACCTTC. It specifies CASNKLDSFGGGYTF.

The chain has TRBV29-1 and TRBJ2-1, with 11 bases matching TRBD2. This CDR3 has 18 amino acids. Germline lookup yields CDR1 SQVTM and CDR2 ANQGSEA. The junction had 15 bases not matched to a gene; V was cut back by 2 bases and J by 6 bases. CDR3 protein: CSVELHILVGLAVNEQFF. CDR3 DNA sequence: TGCAGCGTTGAACTTCATATCCTCGTGGGACTAGCGGTCAATGAGCAGTTCTTC.

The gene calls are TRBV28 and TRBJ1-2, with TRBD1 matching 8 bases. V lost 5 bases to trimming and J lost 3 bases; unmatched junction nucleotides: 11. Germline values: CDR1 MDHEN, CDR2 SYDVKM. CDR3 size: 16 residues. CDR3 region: CASSPAHKTGDYGYTF. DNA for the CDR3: TGTGCCAGCAGTCCCGCTCATAAGACAGGGGACTATGGCTACACCTTC.

In nucleotides, the CDR3 is TGTGCCAGCAGCCATTGGACTAGATTTAATGAGCAGTTCTTC. Its protein is CASSHWTRFNEQFF. The J gene is TRBJ2-1, the V gene TRBV7-3; the match to TRBD2 covers 7 bases. J was trimmed by 7 bases and V by 5 bases; bases with no gene match: 8. The V gene's germline CDR1 is SGHTA and CDR2 FQGTGA. CDR3 length equals 14 residues.